The T cell receptor beta chain under discussion was sequenced for a study of blood T cell repertoires in COVID-19. Study as a whole: The cDNA or gDNA used as material had been derived from T cells, B-cell-depleted T cells, or PBMCs.

Data came from immunoSEQ multiplex PCR; TCRdb stores just in-frame clones and leaves some out. The sample includes about 420,000 clones, over 85% seen only once; the top ten take around 0.92%. Germline-derived CDR1 and CDR2 are SEHNR and FQNEAQ (reference sequence). The ends were cut back, 5 bases at V and 7 bases at J, with 9 bases in the middle. This CDR3 has 12 residues. The clonotype comes from a man younger than 30 with COVID-19, enrolled during active disease. Sequenced: peripheral blood. The chain carries TRBV7-9 and TRBJ1-5; D unresolved. The CDR3, as DNA: TGTGCCAGCAGCCGGGGTGGACAGCCCCAGCATTTT. Translated, it gives CASSRGGQPQHF.